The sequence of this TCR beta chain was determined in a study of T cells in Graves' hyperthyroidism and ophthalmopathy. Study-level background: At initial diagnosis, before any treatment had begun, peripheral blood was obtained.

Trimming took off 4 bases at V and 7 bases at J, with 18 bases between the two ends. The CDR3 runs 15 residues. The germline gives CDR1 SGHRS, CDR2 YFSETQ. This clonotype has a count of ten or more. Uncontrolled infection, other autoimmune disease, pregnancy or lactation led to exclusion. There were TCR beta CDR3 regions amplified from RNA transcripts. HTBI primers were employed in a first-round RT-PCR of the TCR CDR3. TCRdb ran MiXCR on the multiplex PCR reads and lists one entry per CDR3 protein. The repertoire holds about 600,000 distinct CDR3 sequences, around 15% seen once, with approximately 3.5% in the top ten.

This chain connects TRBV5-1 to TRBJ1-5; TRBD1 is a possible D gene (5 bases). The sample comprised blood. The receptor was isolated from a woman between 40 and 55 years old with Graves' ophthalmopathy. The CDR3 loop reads CASSRTGHLDQPQHF. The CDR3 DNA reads TGCGCCAGCAGCCGAACAGGCCACCTCGACCAGCCCCAGCATTTT.